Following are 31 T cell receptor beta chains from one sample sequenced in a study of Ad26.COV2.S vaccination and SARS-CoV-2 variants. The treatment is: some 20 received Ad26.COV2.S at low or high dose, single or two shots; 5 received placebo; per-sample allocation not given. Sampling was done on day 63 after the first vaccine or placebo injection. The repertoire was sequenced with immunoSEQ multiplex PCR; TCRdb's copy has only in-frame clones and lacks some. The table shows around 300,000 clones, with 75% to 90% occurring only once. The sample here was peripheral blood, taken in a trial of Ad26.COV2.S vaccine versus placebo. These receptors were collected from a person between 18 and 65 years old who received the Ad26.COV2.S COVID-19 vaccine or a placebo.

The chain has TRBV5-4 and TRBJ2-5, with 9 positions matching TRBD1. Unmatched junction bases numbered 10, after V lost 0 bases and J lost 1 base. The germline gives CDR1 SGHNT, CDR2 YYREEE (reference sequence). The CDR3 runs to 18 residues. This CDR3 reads CASSLGTGAYRSQETQYF. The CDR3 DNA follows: TGTGCCAGCAGCTTGGGGACAGGGGCCTATAGAAGCCAAGAGACCCAGTACTTC.

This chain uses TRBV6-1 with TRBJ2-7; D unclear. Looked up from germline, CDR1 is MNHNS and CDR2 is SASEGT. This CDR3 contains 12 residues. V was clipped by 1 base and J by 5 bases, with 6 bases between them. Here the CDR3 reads CASSEGRNEQYF. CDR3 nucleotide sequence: TGTGCCAGCAGTGAAGGTCGAAACGAGCAGTACTTC.

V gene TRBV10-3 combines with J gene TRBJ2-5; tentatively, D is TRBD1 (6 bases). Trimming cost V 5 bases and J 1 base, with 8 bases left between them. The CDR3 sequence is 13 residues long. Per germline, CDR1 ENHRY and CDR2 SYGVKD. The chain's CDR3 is CAISKDSQETQYF. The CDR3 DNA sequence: TGTGCCATCAGTAAGGACAGCCAAGAGACCCAGTACTTC.

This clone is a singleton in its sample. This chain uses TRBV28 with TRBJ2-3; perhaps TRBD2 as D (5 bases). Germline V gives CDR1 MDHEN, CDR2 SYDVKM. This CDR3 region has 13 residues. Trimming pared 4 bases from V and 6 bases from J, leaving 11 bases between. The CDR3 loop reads CASSSSLLDTQYF. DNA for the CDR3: TGTGCCAGCAGTTCTAGCCTATTGGATACGCAGTATTTT.

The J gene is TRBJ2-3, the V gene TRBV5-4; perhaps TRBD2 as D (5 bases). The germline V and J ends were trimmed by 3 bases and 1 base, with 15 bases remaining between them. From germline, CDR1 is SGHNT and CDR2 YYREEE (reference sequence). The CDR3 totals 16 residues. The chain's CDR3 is CASSSQGRRGTDTQYF. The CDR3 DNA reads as TGTGCCAGCAGCTCACAAGGGAGAAGGGGCACAGATACGCAGTATTTT.

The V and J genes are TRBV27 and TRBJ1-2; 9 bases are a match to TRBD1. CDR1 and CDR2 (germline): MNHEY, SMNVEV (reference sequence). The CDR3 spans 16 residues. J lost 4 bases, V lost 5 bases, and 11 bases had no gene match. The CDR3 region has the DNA TGTGCCAGCAGTCCCGACAGGGGGTCGTTCGGCTATGGCTACACCTTC. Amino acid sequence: CASSPDRGSFGYGYTF.

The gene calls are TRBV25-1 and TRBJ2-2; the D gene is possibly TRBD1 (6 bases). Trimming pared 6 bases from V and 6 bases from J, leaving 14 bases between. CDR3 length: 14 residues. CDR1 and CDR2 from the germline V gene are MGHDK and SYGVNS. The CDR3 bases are TGTGCCAGCAGCCTACAGGGAGAGGCCGGGGAGCTGTTTTTT. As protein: CASSLQGEAGELFF.

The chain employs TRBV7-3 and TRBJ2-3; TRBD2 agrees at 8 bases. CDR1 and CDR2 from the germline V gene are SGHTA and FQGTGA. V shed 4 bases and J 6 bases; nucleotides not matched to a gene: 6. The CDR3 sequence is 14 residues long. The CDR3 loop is CASSSSGLDDTQYF. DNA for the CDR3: TGTGCCAGCAGCTCGTCGGGACTAGATGATACGCAGTATTTT.

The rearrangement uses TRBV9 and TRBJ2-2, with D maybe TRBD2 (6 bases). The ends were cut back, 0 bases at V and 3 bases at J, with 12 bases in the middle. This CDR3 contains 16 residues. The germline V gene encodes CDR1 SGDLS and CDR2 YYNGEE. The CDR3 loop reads CASSVEGRRDTGELFF. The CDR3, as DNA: TGTGCCAGCAGCGTAGAGGGCAGGAGGGACACCGGGGAGCTGTTTTTT.

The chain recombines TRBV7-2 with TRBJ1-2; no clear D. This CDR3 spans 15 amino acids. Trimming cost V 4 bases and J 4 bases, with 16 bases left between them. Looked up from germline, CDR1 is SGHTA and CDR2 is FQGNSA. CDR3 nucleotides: TGTGCCAGCAGCTCCCCCGGGCAGGTACCCTATGGCTACACCTTC. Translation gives CASSSPGQVPYGYTF.

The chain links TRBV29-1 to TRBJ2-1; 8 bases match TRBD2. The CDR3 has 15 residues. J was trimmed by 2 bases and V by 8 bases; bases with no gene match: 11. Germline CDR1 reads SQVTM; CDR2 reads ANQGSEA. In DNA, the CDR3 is TGCAGCTCCTCTAGTGAGGGACTAGCCTACAATGAGCAGTTCTTC. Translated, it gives CSSSSEGLAYNEQFF.

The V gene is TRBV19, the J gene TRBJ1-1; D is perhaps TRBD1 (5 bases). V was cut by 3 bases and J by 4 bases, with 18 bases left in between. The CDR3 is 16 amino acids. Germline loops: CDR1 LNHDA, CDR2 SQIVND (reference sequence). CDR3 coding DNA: TGTGCCAGTAGTATTTACAAAGGGGCCAAGGCCACTGAAGCTTTCTTT. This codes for CASSIYKGAKATEAFF. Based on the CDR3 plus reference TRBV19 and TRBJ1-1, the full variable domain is DGGITQSPKYLFRKEGQNVTLSCEQNLNHDAMYWYRQDPGQGLRLIYYSQIVNDFQKGDIAEGYSVSREKKESFPLTVTSAQKNPTAFYLCASSIYKGAKATEAFFGQGTRLTVV.

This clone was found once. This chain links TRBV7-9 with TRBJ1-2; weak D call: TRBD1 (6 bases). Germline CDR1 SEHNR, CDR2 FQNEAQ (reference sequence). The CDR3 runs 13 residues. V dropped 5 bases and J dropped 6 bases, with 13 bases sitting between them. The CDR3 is CASSPQGRDGYTF. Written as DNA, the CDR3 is TGTGCCAGCAGCCCCCAGGGGCGGGATGGCTACACCTTC.

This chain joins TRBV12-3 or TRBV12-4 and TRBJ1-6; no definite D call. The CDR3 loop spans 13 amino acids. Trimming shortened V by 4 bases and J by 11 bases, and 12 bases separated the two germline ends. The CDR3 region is CASSSGLATPLHF. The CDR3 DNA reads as TGTGCCAGCAGTTCTGGACTTGCGACACCCCTCCACTTT.

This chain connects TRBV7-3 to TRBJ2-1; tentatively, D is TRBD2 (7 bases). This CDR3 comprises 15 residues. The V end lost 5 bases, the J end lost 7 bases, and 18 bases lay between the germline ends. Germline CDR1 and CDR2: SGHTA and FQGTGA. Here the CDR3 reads CASSPGGSWENEQFF. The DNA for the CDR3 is TGTGCCAGCAGCCCGGGGGGCTCCTGGGAGAATGAGCAGTTCTTC.

CDR3 coding DNA: TGTGCCAGCAGCCCAGGCTGGGGGGGCCTGGAGCCCCAGCATTTT. Protein product: CASSPGWGGLEPQHF. This chain joins TRBV7-2 and TRBJ1-5; a possible D gene is TRBD1 (6 bases). Germline V gene data show CDR1 as SGHTA and CDR2 as FQGNSA. CDR3 length: 15 residues. V shed 5 bases and J shed 8 bases, with 19 bases lying between them.

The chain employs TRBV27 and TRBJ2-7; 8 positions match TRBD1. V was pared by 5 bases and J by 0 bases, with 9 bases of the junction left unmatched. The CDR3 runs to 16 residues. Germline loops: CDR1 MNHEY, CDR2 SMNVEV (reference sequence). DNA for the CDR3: TGTGCCAGCAGTACCCACAGGGGGTTCCCCTCCTACGAGCAGTACTTC. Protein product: CASSTHRGFPSYEQYF.

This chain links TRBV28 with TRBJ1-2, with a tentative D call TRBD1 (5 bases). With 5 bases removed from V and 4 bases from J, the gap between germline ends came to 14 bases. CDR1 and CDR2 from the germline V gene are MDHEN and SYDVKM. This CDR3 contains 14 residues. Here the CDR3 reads CASSPGRAFYGYTF. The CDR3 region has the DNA TGTGCCAGCAGTCCAGGGCGCGCCTTCTATGGCTACACCTTC.

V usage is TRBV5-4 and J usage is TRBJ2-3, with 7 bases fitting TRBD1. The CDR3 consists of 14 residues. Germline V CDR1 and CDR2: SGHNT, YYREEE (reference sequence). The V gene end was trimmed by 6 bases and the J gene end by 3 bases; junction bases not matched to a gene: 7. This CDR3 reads CASKGTATTDTQYF. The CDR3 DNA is TGTGCCAGCAAAGGGACAGCGACAACAGATACGCAGTATTTT.

This CDR3 is CASSTVWRSPGGYTF. CDR3 nucleotides: TGTGCCAGCAGTACCGTGTGGAGATCTCCGGGAGGCTACACCTTC. The chain joins TRBV28 to TRBJ1-2; D is uncertain. Between the trimmed V and J ends, which lost 5 bases and 8 bases, there was a span of 21 bases. Germline CDR1 is MDHEN and CDR2 is SYDVKM. This CDR3 spans 15 amino acids.

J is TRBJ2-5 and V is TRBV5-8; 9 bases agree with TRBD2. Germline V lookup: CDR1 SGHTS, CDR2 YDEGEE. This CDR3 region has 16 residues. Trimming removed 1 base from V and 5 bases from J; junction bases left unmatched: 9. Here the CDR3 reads CASSLQGSGGLETQYF. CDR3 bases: TGTGCCAGCAGCTTGCAGGGTAGCGGGGGTTTGGAGACCCAGTACTTC.

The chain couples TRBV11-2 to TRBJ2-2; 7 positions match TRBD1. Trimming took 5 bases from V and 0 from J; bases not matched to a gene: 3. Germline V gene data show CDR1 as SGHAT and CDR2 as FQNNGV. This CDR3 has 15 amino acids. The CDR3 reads CASSLGTANTGELFF. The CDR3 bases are TGTGCCAGCAGCCTAGGGACAGCGAACACCGGGGAGCTGTTTTTT.

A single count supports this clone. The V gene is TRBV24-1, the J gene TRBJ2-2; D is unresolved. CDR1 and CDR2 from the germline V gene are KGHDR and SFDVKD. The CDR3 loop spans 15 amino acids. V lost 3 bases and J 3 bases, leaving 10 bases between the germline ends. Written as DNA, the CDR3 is TGTGCCACCAGTGATCGGGTCAAAGACACCGGGGAGCTGTTTTTT. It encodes CATSDRVKDTGELFF.

The CDR3 DNA reads TGTGCCAGCAGCAACTTCGGGACGGTCACTGAAGCTTTCTTT. As protein: CASSNFGTVTEAFF. The gene calls are TRBV5-5 and TRBJ1-1, with D possibly matching TRBD1 (5 bases). Germline V gene lookup returns CDR1 SGHKS and CDR2 YYEKEE (reference sequence). V was shortened by 4 bases and J by 4 bases, with 14 bases between the two germline ends. The CDR3 covers 14 residues.

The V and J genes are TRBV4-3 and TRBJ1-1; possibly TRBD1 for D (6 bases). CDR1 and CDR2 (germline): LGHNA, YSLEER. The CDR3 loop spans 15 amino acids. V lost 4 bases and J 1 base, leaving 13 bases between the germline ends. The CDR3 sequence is CASSLGGTPNTEAFF. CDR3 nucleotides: TGCGCCAGCAGCCTTGGAGGGACACCGAACACTGAAGCTTTCTTT.

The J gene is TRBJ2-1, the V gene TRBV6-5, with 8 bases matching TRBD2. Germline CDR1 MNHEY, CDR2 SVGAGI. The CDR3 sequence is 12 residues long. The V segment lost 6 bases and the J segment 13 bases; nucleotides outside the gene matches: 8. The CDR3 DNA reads TGTGCCAGCAGGGGGGCGACTAGCGTCCAGTTCTTC. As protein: CASRGATSVQFF.

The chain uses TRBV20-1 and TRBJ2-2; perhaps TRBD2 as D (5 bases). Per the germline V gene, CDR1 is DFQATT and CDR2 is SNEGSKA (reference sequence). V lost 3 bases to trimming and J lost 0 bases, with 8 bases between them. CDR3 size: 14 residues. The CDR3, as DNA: TGCAGTGCTAGTAGAGGGTCGAACACCGGGGAGCTGTTTTTT. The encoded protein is CSASRGSNTGELFF.

The CDR3 DNA sequence: TGTGCCAGCAGCTTGGCCAGCTCCTACAATGAGCAGTTCTTC. Amino acids: CASSLASSYNEQFF. This rearrangement joins TRBV7-6 to TRBJ2-1; unclear D gene. The CDR3 runs 14 residues. Germline CDR1 SGHVS, CDR2 FNYEAQ. V lost 3 bases, J lost 0 bases, and 6 bases lay in between.

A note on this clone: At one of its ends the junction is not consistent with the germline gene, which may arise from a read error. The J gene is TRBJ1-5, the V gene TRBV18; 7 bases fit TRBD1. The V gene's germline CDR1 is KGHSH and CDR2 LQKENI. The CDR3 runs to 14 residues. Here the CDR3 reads CASSLDRTSQAQHF. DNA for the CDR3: TGTGCCAGCTCCTTGGACAGGACCTCTCAGGCCCAGCATTTT.

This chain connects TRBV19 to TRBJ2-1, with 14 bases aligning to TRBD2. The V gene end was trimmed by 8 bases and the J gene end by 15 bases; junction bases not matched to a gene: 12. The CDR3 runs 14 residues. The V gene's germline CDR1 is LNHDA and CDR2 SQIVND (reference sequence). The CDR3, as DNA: TGTGCCAGTTCAACCGGGACTAGCGGGAGTCGATCGTTCTTC. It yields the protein CASSTGTSGSRSFF.

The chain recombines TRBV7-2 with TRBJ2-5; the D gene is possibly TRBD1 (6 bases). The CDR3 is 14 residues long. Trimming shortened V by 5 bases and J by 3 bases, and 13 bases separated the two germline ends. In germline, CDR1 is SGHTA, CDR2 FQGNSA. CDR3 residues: CASSPHAGEETQYF. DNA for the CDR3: TGTGCCAGCAGCCCCCATGCAGGGGAAGAGACCCAGTACTTC.